One T cell receptor beta chain is described in this entry. The record originates from a study of PD-1 blockade in classical Hodgkin lymphoma. CDR1 and CDR2 from the germline V gene are LGHNT and FRNRAP. The ends were cut back, 9 bases at V and 1 base at J, with 12 bases in the middle. CDR3 length equals 13 residues. Time point in this sample: cycle 4 day 1 (C4D1), after 6 weeks of nivolumab. Each of the patients experienced relapse following autologous stem cell transplantation, and their brentuximab vedotin exposure differed. Generated by immunoSEQ multiplex PCR, the TCRdb table keeps only in-frame clones and is missing some. The profile covers 25,000 to 40,000 clones, with around 85% appearing a single time and approximately 18% taken by the ten largest.

The receptor comes from a human donor with classical Hodgkin lymphoma. This chain joins TRBV12-5 and TRBJ2-5; the D gene is possibly TRBD1 (6 bases). This specimen consisted of peripheral blood mononuclear cells (PBMCs), obtained before the fourth cycle of nivolumab. As DNA, the CDR3 is TGTGCTAGCAGCCGGGACACCCAAGAGACCCAGTACTTC. It is translated as CASSRDTQETQYF.